The clone carrying this T cell receptor (beta chain) was seen more than once but under ten times. These data are taken from a study of blood T cell repertoires in COVID-19. Study in general: Acute and convalescent COVID-19 samples came from the United States, Italy and Spain. T cells, B-cell-depleted T cells, or PBMCs provided the cDNA or gDNA that served as material.

Germline CDR1 is SGHNT and CDR2 is YYREEE (reference sequence). Trimming removed 9 bases at V and 4 bases at J, with 10 bases between. The length of the CDR3 is 12 residues. Authors' methods: Reference gene primer amplification gave estimated nucleated cell counts. Assay used: immunoSEQ multiplex PCR; TCRdb lists only in-frame clones, some missing. D and trimming were read from the DNA, whereas the V and J calls and clone size are those reported in that table. The sample includes around 250,000 clones, approximately 90% of them seen just once. What was sequenced was peripheral blood. The TCR was taken from a man between 18 and 35 years old with active or convalescent COVID-19. The chain uses TRBV5-4 and TRBJ2-2, with D tentatively TRBD1 (6 bases). The CDR3 here is CATTGSTGELFF. CDR3 sequence (DNA): TGTGCCACCACAGGGAGCACCGGGGAGCTGTTTTTT.